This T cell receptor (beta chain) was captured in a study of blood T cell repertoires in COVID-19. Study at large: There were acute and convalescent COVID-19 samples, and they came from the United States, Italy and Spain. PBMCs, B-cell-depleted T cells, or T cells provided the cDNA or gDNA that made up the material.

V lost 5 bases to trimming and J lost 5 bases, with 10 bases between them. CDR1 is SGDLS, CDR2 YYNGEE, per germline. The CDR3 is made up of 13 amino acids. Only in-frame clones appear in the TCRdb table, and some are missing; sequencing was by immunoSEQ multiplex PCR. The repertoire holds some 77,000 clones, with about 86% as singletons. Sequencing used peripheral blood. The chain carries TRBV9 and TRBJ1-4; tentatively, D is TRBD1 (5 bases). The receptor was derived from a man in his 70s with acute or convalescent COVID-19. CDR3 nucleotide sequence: TGTGCCAGCAGTTTCGGGGGGAATGAAAAACTGTTTTTT. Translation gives CASSFGGNEKLFF.